Sequencing of this TCR beta chain was carried out in a study of T cells in Graves' hyperthyroidism and ophthalmopathy. Subjects with ophthalmopathy showed a Clinical Activity Score no lower than 3, a NOSPECS grade no lower than 4, and a duration shorter than 3 months. Patients having uncontrolled infection, another autoimmune disease, pregnancy or lactation were not included. Details on this clonotype: Antigen specificity is unknown.

It was RNA transcripts that yielded the amplified TCR beta CDR3 regions. First-round RT-PCR targeting the TCR CDR3 was performed with the HTBI primer set. TCRdb fed the multiplex PCR reads into MiXCR, producing one record per CDR3 protein. This table has roughly 500,000 distinct CDR3 sequences, 20% to 25% appearing once. Points from the study as a whole: A 13 V-J model separated ophthalmopathy from stable hyperthyroidism.

Germline CDR1 and CDR2: SGHRS and YFSETQ. Trimming took 4 bases from V and 5 from J; bases not matched to a gene: 8. This CDR3 has 14 amino acids. The gene calls are TRBV5-1 and TRBJ1-1; 7 nucleotides agree with TRBD1. This clonotype originated in a woman in her seventies with Graves' ophthalmopathy. The specimen sequenced was blood. The DNA for the CDR3 is TGCGCCAGCAGCGGGACAGCGGTTAAGACTGAAGCTTTCTTT. It translates to CASSGTAVKTEAFF.